This T cell receptor (beta chain) originates from a study of blood T cell repertoires in COVID-19. Study background: Both acute and convalescent COVID-19 samples were obtained from the United States, Italy and Spain. Sample material is recorded as cDNA or gDNA derived from T cells, B-cell-depleted T cells, or PBMCs.

V was trimmed by 6 bases and J by 3 bases, leaving 9 bases between them. CDR3 length: 12 residues. In the original processing: By means of reference gene primer amplification, nucleated cell counts were estimated. The repertoire was sequenced with immunoSEQ multiplex PCR; TCRdb's copy has only in-frame clones and lacks some. That table supplies the V and J calls and clone size; D and trimming were determined from the DNA. This sample has roughly 460,000 clones, with roughly 90% found just once. This clonotype originated in a man aged 18-30 years with COVID-19, enrolled during active disease. The chain combines TRBV12-3 or TRBV12-4 with TRBJ2-7, with D possibly TRBD1 on 6 matching bases. Sequenced material: peripheral blood. The CDR3 DNA sequence: TGTGCCAGCAGAACCAGGGGCTACGAGCAGTACTTC. This translates into CASRTRGYEQYF.